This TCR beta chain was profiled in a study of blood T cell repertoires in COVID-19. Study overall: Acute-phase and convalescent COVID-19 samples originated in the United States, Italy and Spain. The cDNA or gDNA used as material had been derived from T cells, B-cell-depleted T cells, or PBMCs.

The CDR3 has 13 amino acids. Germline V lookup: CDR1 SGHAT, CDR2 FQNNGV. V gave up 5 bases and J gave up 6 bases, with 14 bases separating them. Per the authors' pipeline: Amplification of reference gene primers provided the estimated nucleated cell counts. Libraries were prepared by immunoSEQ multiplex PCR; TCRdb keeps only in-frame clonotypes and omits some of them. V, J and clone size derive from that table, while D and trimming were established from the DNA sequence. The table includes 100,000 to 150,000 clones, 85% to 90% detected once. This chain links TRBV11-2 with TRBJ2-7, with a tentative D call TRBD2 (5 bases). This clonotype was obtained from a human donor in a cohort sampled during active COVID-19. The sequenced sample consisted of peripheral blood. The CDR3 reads CASSPRGPGEQYF. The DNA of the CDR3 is TGTGCCAGCAGCCCCAGAGGGCCCGGCGAGCAGTACTTC.